This TCR beta chain emerged from a study of cytomegalovirus exposure and HLA in healthy donors. Note on this clone: Antigen unknown.

Study results and limitations: The tendency of first-cohort TCR clusters to co-occur in the roughly 110 validation repertoires was the finding of a later analysis. Associated with cytomegalovirus, according to the listing, were 150 to 200 TCR beta chains.

Unmatched junction bases numbered 6, after V lost 3 bases and J lost 1 base. The CDR3 covers 16 residues. Per the germline V gene, CDR1 is KGHSH and CDR2 is LQKENI. Clones were sequenced by immunoSEQ multiplex PCR, and TCRdb holds only the in-frame ones, with some missing. The sample carries 100,000 to 150,000 clones, about 96% recorded once. This TCR was recovered from a man between 18 and 29 years old in good health and CMV-seronegative. The rearrangement uses TRBV18 and TRBJ1-3; TRBD1 agrees at 7 bases. The specimen was PBMCs. CDR3 protein: CASSPFTGESGNTIYF. For the CDR3, the DNA is TGTGCCAGCTCACCCTTCACAGGGGAATCTGGAAACACCATATATTTT.